The TCR beta chain under discussion was sequenced for a study of Graves' ophthalmopathy and Graves' hyperthyroidism. Study results and caveats: Ophthalmopathy versus stable hyperthyroidism: 13-signature model gave around 86% sensitivity, approximately 80% specificity. Blood also held most thyroid clonotypes expanded above 0.001 frequency.

This clonotype has a count of ten or more. The antigen is unknown. CDR1 is SGHAT and CDR2 is FQNNGV in the germline V gene. V was clipped by 5 bases and J by 0 bases, with 11 bases between them. The CDR3 extends over 14 amino acids. Amplification targeted the TCR beta CDR3 regions, with RNA transcripts as the source material. First-round RT-PCR relied on HTBI primers, and a second-round multiplex PCR came next. TCRdb passed the multiplex PCR reads through MiXCR, listing each CDR3 protein once. The sample includes 400,000 or so distinct CDR3 sequences, approximately 17% seen only once; the top ten take 2% to 2.5%.

Sequenced sample: peripheral blood. The source of this sequence is an adult woman with stable Graves' hyperthyroidism. The chain joins TRBV11-2 to TRBJ2-7; D is perhaps TRBD1 (5 bases). The CDR3 spells CASSALDSSYEQYF. As DNA, the CDR3 is TGTGCCAGCAGCGCCCTCGACAGCTCCTACGAGCAGTACTTC. The variable domain in full, with the rest retrieved from reference TRBV11-2 and TRBJ2-7, is EAGVAQSPRYKIIEKRQSVAFWCNPISGHATLYWYQQILGQGPKLLIQFQNNGVVDDSQLPKDRFSAERLKGVDSTLKIQPAKLEDSAVYLCASSALDSSYEQYFGPGTRLTVT.